The 7 T cell receptor beta chains below come from one sample, sequenced in a study of T-cell memory formation after mild COVID-19. Via MiXCR, TCRdb re-called the 5' RACE reads, giving one row per CDR3 protein. The data show around 470,000 distinct CDR3 sequences, 20% seen once. Sequencing was carried out using PBMCs or a T cell subset sorted from them (not recorded which). The receptors shown here come from an adult woman who had mild COVID-19 (a few samples of this study predate the infection). Cell type and time point are not known.

This clonotype came up a few times. The chain has TRBV12-3 or TRBV12-4 and TRBJ2-7, with D possibly matching TRBD2 (6 bases). The CDR3 has 18 amino acids. V was pared by 4 bases and J by 5 bases, with 27 bases between. CDR3: CASSSWTRPRGLCNEQYF. In DNA form, the CDR3 reads TGTGCCAGCAGTTCCTGGACCCGTCCGAGGGGACTTTGCAACGAGCAGTACTTC.

The chain links TRBV29-1 to TRBJ1-1; D remains ambiguous. Trimming took off 4 bases at V and 4 bases at J, with 10 bases between the two ends. The length of the CDR3 is 12 residues. Per germline, CDR1 SQVTM and CDR2 ANQGSEA. DNA of the CDR3: TGCAGCGTTGGGGGATTCGGCACTGAAGCTTTCTTT. It specifies CSVGGFGTEAFF.

This clonotype came up a few times. The J gene is TRBJ2-3, the V gene TRBV7-3; 8 nucleotides align to TRBD2. With V trimmed by 6 bases and J by 4 bases, 6 bases remained unmatched. The CDR3 spans 14 residues. Germline lookup yields CDR1 SGHTA and CDR2 FQGTGA. CDR3 coding DNA: TGTGCCAGCAGAAAAAGGACTAGCTCAGATACGCAGTATTTT. It codes for CASRKRTSSDTQYF.

This clonotype turned up a few times. The chain employs TRBV5-1 and TRBJ2-7; the D gene is possibly TRBD1 (6 bases). Germline CDR1 and CDR2: SGHRS and YFSETQ. V shed 4 bases and J shed 2 bases, with 16 bases lying between them. This CDR3 region has 15 residues. The CDR3 coding sequence is TGCGCCAGCAGCCTGGATTTGAGGGGGACCTACGAGCAGTACTTC. Translation gives CASSLDLRGTYEQYF.

The CDR3 sequence: CASSLTAGDQETQYF. The CDR3, as DNA: TGTGCCAGCAGTTTAACCGCAGGGGACCAAGAGACCCAGTACTTC. The chain recombines TRBV27 with TRBJ2-5, with D possibly matching TRBD1 (6 bases). The length of the CDR3 is 15 residues. Trimming took 2 bases from V and 0 from J, leaving 10 bases between them. Per germline, CDR1 MNHEY and CDR2 SMNVEV (reference sequence).

This clonotype was seen only a few times. This chain connects TRBV5-1 to TRBJ2-7; 11 bases are shared with TRBD1. This CDR3 contains 14 residues. The J segment lost 1 base and the V segment lost 7 bases, leaving 4 bases of the junction unmatched. Germline CDR1 and CDR2: SGHRS and YFSETQ. This CDR3 reads CASGQGAVSYEQYF. The CDR3 region has the DNA TGCGCCAGCGGACAGGGGGCAGTATCCTACGAGCAGTACTTC.

The chain combines TRBV6-5 with TRBJ2-7, with D possibly TRBD2 on 5 matching bases. This CDR3 comprises 15 residues. Germline V gene lookup returns CDR1 MNHEY and CDR2 SVGAGI. The V end lost 3 bases, the J end lost 4 bases, and 16 bases lay between the germline ends. DNA of the CDR3: TGTGCCAGCAGTTATAGTGGGAGTAAAGTATACGAGCAGTACTTC. It encodes CASSYSGSKVYEQYF.